These 28 T cell receptor beta chains came from one sample sequenced in a study of T cell repertoires in cytomegalovirus infection. For these TCRs, the target antigens are not known. Each CDR3 protein is one row after TCRdb ran MiXCR on the reads. The table lists 550,000 to 700,000 distinct CDR3 sequences, roughly 42% of them singletons. This material consisted of cultured PBMCs, taken from culture after CMV antigen stimulation. All receptors derive from a human donor in good health (CMV status not recorded). Some clones in this sample may be carry-over from other donors' samples.

This chain links TRBV7-2 with TRBJ2-7; a possible D gene is TRBD2 (5 bases). Germline V lookup: CDR1 SGHTA, CDR2 FQGNSA. Trimming cost V 4 bases and J 9 bases, with 10 bases left between them. This CDR3 region has 11 residues. In DNA form, the CDR3 reads TGTGCCAGCAGCTCACTCGGACTGCAGTACTTC. Translating gives CASSSLGLQYF.

This clonotype has just a few counts. V gene TRBV7-8 combines with J gene TRBJ2-2, with a weak D call TRBD2 (5 bases). V was clipped by 5 bases and J by 2 bases, with 9 bases between them. This CDR3 comprises 14 residues. Germline V gives CDR1 SGHVS, CDR2 FQNEAQ. In nucleotides, the CDR3 is TGTGCCAGCAGCCGAGCGGAAAACACCGGGGAGCTGTTTTTT. Encoded protein: CASSRAENTGELFF.

This clonotype was seen only a few times. This chain connects TRBV7-2 to TRBJ1-6; no definite D call. The germline V gene encodes CDR1 SGHTA and CDR2 FQGNSA. Deletions cut 1 base from V and 12 bases from J, with 7 bases between. This CDR3 has 12 amino acids. In DNA form, the CDR3 reads TGTGCCAGCAGCTTAGACCTGGGACCCCTCCACTTT. Protein product: CASSLDLGPLHF.

In this sample, this clonotype turned up a few times. The chain employs TRBV7-2 and TRBJ1-6; D unclear. Germline V lookup: CDR1 SGHTA, CDR2 FQGNSA. V was clipped by 5 bases and J by 8 bases, with 22 bases between them. This CDR3 has 17 residues. CDR3 region: CASSPSMWVIRHSPLHF. DNA for the CDR3: TGTGCCAGCAGCCCGAGCATGTGGGTAATCCGGCATTCACCCCTCCACTTT.

The chain uses TRBV6-5 and TRBJ1-3; TRBD1 matches 12 bases. The CDR3 spans 16 residues. Germline V gene lookup returns CDR1 MNHEY and CDR2 SVGAGI. J gave up 2 bases and V 6 bases, and 5 bases lay outside the gene matches. The CDR3 bases are TGTGCCAGCAGATCCGGGACAGGGGGCCCTGGAAACACCATATATTTT. It specifies CASRSGTGGPGNTIYF.

The rearrangement joins TRBV4-2 to TRBJ2-3; D not certain. V was cut by 0 bases and J by 2 bases, with 9 bases left in between. The CDR3 totals 15 residues. Germline CDR1 and CDR2: LGHNA and YNFKEQ. CDR3 sequence reads: CASSQDRLNTDTQYF. The CDR3 DNA reads TGTGCCAGCAGCCAAGATCGGCTCAACACAGATACGCAGTATTTT.

The chain recombines TRBV10-3 with TRBJ2-1; D is perhaps TRBD2 (5 bases). With 6 bases removed from V and 5 bases from J, the gap between germline ends came to 20 bases. The CDR3 consists of 16 residues. Germline CDR1 reads ENHRY; CDR2 reads SYGVKD. CDR3 region: CAIRAPSGQPNNEQFF. The CDR3, as DNA: TGTGCCATCAGGGCTCCCAGCGGCCAACCGAACAATGAGCAGTTCTTC.

The chain employs TRBV20-1 and TRBJ1-1; TRBD1 is a possible D gene (5 bases). This CDR3 region has 14 residues. Germline assignment: CDR1 DFQATT and CDR2 SNEGSKA (reference sequence). Trimming stripped 6 bases from V and 0 bases from J, with 14 bases between. The CDR3 DNA is TGCAGTGCAACCTCCGGGACCATGAACACTGAAGCTTTCTTT. Translating it yields CSATSGTMNTEAFF.

There are a few counts of this clonotype. This chain uses TRBV7-6 with TRBJ1-6; D is uncertain. V lost 5 bases and J 8 bases, leaving 16 bases between the germline ends. This CDR3 contains 15 residues. Looked up from germline, CDR1 is SGHVS and CDR2 is FNYEAQ. The CDR3 is CASSRYLVEDSPLHF. CDR3 nucleotide sequence: TGTGCCAGCAGCCGTTATTTGGTAGAAGATTCACCCCTCCACTTT. The full variable domain, in which reference TRBV7-6 and TRBJ1-6 provide the parts outside the CDR3, is GAGVSQSPRYKVTKRGQDVALRCDPISGHVSLYWYRQALGQGPEFLTYFNYEAQQDKSGLPNDRFSAERPEGSISTLTIQRTEQRDSAMYRCASSRYLVEDSPLHFGNGTRLTVT.

The rearrangement uses TRBV6-2 or TRBV6-3 and TRBJ2-5; 8 bases map to TRBD2. With 6 bases clipped from V and 0 bases from J, the junction kept 0 bases outside the gene matches. CDR3 length equals 13 residues. From germline, CDR1 is MNHEY and CDR2 SVGEGT. CDR3 sequence: CASRRGDQETQYF. DNA of the CDR3: TGTGCCAGCAGGCGGGGGGACCAAGAGACCCAGTACTTC.

This rearrangement joins TRBV3-1 to TRBJ2-3; tentatively, D is TRBD1 or TRBD2 (6 bases each). V was shortened by 5 bases and J by 0 bases, with 15 bases between the two germline ends. The germline CDR1 and CDR2 sequences are LGHDT and YNNKEL (reference sequence). The CDR3 consists of 16 residues. This chain's CDR3 is CASSRQTGASTDTQYF. As DNA, the CDR3 is TGTGCCAGCAGCAGACAGACGGGGGCTAGCACAGATACGCAGTATTTT.

Only a few counts were recorded for this clonotype. The V gene is TRBV7-9, the J gene TRBJ2-7, with D maybe TRBD2 (5 bases). The CDR3 loop spans 15 amino acids. Germline CDR1 SEHNR, CDR2 FQNEAQ (reference sequence). Trimming took off 5 bases at V and 3 bases at J, with 17 bases between the two ends. The CDR3 nucleotides are TGTGCCAGCAGCGTATCGGACTGGCAGGTCTACGAGCAGTACTTC. Translated, it gives CASSVSDWQVYEQYF.

This chain joins TRBV7-2 and TRBJ2-2, with TRBD2 matching 7 bases. After removal of 2 bases from V and 2 bases from J, the junction contained 5 bases not matched to a gene. There are 16 residues in the CDR3. Germline V lookup: CDR1 SGHTA, CDR2 FQGNSA. The CDR3 coding sequence is TGTGCCAGCAGCTTAATCGGCGGGAGTAACACCGGGGAGCTGTTTTTT. Translating gives CASSLIGGSNTGELFF.

This rearrangement joins TRBV7-7 to TRBJ2-7, with D unresolved. Germline-derived CDR1 and CDR2 are SSHAT and FNYEAQ (reference sequence). V was trimmed by 1 base and J by 6 bases, leaving 13 bases between them. The CDR3 extends over 14 amino acids. The CDR3 DNA reads TGTGCCAGCAGCTTAGGTGGCACCTTGGGCGAGCAGTACTTC. Amino acids: CASSLGGTLGEQYF.

V and J are TRBV27 and TRBJ2-2; D is perhaps TRBD2 (6 bases). Per germline, CDR1 MNHEY and CDR2 SMNVEV (reference sequence). The CDR3 spans 15 residues. V was pared by 3 bases and J by 5 bases, with 13 bases between. CDR3 nucleotide sequence: TGTGCCAGCAGTTTCCCCGGGAGCTTGACCGGGGAGCTGTTTTTT. This translates into CASSFPGSLTGELFF.

V usage is TRBV6-1 and J usage is TRBJ2-7; TRBD2 matches at 12 bases. Germline V lookup: CDR1 MNHNS, CDR2 SASEGT. V lost 0 bases to trimming and J lost 0 bases; unmatched junction nucleotides: 9. The CDR3 spans 19 residues. In DNA form, the CDR3 reads TGTGCCAGCAGTGAAGCGCTTCAACTAGCGGGGGGTAGCTCCTACGAGCAGTACTTC. Encoded protein: CASSEALQLAGGSSYEQYF.

This clonotype has a handful of counts. CDR3 in amino acids: CASTAASNYGYTF. The CDR3 nucleotides read TGTGCCAGCACCGCCGCTTCTAACTATGGCTACACCTTC. This chain links TRBV12-3 or TRBV12-4 with TRBJ1-2; D not resolved. This CDR3 comprises 13 residues. V lost 7 bases and J lost 0, with 9 bases in between.

This clonotype occurred once. The V gene is TRBV10-3, the J gene TRBJ1-1; the D is unclear. Germline CDR1 and CDR2: ENHRY and SYGVKD. V lost 7 bases and J 4 bases, leaving 13 bases between the germline ends. The CDR3 length is 13 residues. The CDR3 DNA reads as TGTGCCATCAAGGGCAGCGGTGCCACTGAAGCTTTCTTT. This translates into CAIKGSGATEAFF.

Only one count was recorded for this clonotype. J is TRBJ2-3 and V is TRBV30, with 9 bases lining up with TRBD2. V was clipped by 2 bases and J by 4 bases; unmatched bases: 7. Germline CDR1 reads GTSNPN; CDR2 reads SVGIG (reference sequence). There are 15 residues in the CDR3. The CDR3 reads CAWSRLAGVADTQYF. The CDR3 nucleotides read TGTGCCTGGAGTAGGTTAGCGGGAGTCGCAGATACGCAGTATTTT.

The rearrangement uses TRBV10-3 and TRBJ1-2; the D is unclear. This CDR3 spans 13 amino acids. The V gene's germline CDR1 is ENHRY and CDR2 SYGVKD. Trimming pared 7 bases from V and 5 bases from J, leaving 14 bases between. The CDR3 reads CAITRAAAYGYTF. The CDR3 DNA reads TGTGCCATCACACGGGCCGCGGCATATGGCTACACCTTC.

This chain joins TRBV28 and TRBJ2-7, with D possibly matching TRBD1 (6 bases). Trimming cost V 6 bases and J 3 bases, with 15 bases left between them. CDR1 and CDR2 from the germline V gene are MDHEN and SYDVKM. The length of the CDR3 is 14 residues. CDR3 sequence (DNA): TGTGCCAGCAGATCACAGGGCAAAGTCTACGAGCAGTACTTC. It specifies CASRSQGKVYEQYF.

The rearrangement joins TRBV6-2 or TRBV6-3 to TRBJ1-2; D is unclear. Trimming took off 6 bases at V and 7 bases at J, with 9 bases between the two ends. The CDR3 extends over 11 amino acids. The germline V gene encodes CDR1 MNHEY and CDR2 SVGEGT. CDR3 sequence reads: CASRRPGGYTF. DNA of the CDR3: TGTGCCAGCAGACGCCCGGGTGGCTACACCTTC.

V is TRBV27 and J is TRBJ2-7, with TRBD2 matching 10 bases. The junction had 4 bases not matched to a gene; V was cut back by 1 base and J by 4 bases. Germline CDR1 MNHEY, CDR2 SMNVEV (reference sequence). The CDR3 consists of 15 residues. The CDR3 loop reads CASSLWASGSYEQYF. The CDR3 coding sequence is TGTGCCAGCAGTTTATGGGCTAGCGGGAGTTACGAGCAGTACTTC.

This chain joins TRBV2 and TRBJ2-7; 7 nucleotides agree with TRBD1. This CDR3 region has 13 residues. The V gene's germline CDR1 is SNHLY and CDR2 FYNNEI. CDR3 in DNA: TGTGCAGGCCAGGGGGACAGAGCCTACGAGCAGTACTTC. It specifies CAGQGDRAYEQYF.

This clonotype was seen a few times. This chain links TRBV7-9 with TRBJ1-1, with D possibly TRBD1 on 5 matching bases. V lost 4 bases to trimming and J lost 4 bases, with 13 bases between them. The CDR3 consists of 14 residues. Germline CDR1 and CDR2: SEHNR and FQNEAQ (reference sequence). CDR3 region: CASSSGTSGTEAFF. The DNA for the CDR3 is TGTGCCAGCAGCTCCGGGACGTCAGGCACTGAAGCTTTCTTT.

This clonotype was detected only once. V is TRBV20-1 and J is TRBJ2-1, with 9 bases lining up with TRBD2. Germline CDR1 reads DFQATT; CDR2 reads SNEGSKA (reference sequence). The length of the CDR3 is 14 residues. J gave up 7 bases and V 7 bases, and 11 bases lay outside the gene matches. CDR3 sequence: CSGRRSGGDNEQFF. As DNA, the CDR3 is TGCAGTGGCAGACGTAGCGGGGGTGATAATGAGCAGTTCTTC.

The chain recombines TRBV12-3 or TRBV12-4 with TRBJ2-1; 12 bases match TRBD2. The CDR3 is 16 amino acids. V lost 6 bases to trimming and J lost 7 bases; unmatched junction nucleotides: 10. This CDR3 is CASSNKLAGGSNEQFF. The CDR3 DNA follows: TGTGCCAGCAGCAATAAACTAGCGGGGGGTAGTAATGAGCAGTTCTTC.

The chain combines TRBV12-3 or TRBV12-4 with TRBJ1-4; D possibly corresponds to TRBD1 (5 bases). This CDR3 comprises 15 residues. Trimming removed 2 bases at V and 8 bases at J, with 15 bases between. CDR3 protein: CASSLRSRAGEKLFF. CDR3 coding DNA: TGTGCCAGCAGTTTAAGATCCAGGGCGGGGGAAAAACTGTTTTTT.